Described below is a single T cell receptor beta chain sequence and its context. Its antigen remains unknown. This sample stems from a study of T cell responses to AZD1222 COVID-19 vaccine. Overall study context: Pooling covered second doses at about 4 or about 12 weeks. Notes on the study in general: Close to half of spike-specific TCRs reportedly recognize unmutated variant regions. The sample set comprised mostly white British donors with more females, and clonal diversity was possibly underestimated. It was only after the peak T cell response that any repertoires were sampled.

This CDR3 has 13 amino acids. The germline V gene encodes CDR1 MNHEY and CDR2 SMNVEV (reference sequence). Trimming took off 6 bases at V and 3 bases at J, with 12 bases between the two ends. The data were produced by immunoSEQ multiplex PCR, yet TCRdb's version contains in-frame clones alone and is incomplete. The repertoire has approximately 90,000 clones, approximately 92% of them found once; the top ten carry roughly 13%. The V gene is TRBV27, the J gene TRBJ2-7; a possible D gene is TRBD1 (5 bases). The sequence derives from an adult in good health. The input for sequencing was peripheral blood, taken on day 0 of AZD1222 vaccination. The CDR3 loop reads CASSTPGNYEQYF. CDR3 nucleotides: TGTGCCAGCAGCACCCCAGGGAACTACGAGCAGTACTTC.